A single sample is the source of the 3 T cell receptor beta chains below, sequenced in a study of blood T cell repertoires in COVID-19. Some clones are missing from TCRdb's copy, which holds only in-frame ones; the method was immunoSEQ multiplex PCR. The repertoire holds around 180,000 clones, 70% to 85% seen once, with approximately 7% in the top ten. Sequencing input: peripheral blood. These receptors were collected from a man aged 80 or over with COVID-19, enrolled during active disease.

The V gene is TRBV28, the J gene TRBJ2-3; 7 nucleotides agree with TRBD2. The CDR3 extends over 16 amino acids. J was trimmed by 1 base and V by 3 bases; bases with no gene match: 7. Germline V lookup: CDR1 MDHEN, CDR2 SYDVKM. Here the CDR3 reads CASSLTPGGGTDTQYF. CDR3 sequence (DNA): TGTGCCAGCAGTTTGACCCCGGGAGGCGGCACAGATACGCAGTATTTT.

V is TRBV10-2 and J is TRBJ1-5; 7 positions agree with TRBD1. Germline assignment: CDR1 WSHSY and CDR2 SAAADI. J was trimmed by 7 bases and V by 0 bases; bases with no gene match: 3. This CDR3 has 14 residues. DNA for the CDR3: TGCGCCAGCAGTGAGTCAACAGGGGTCCAGCCCCAGCATTTT. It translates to CASSESTGVQPQHF.

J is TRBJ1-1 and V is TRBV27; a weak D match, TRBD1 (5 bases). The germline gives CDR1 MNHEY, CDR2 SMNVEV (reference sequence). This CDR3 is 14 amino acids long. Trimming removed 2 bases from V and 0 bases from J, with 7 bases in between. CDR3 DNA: TGTGCCAGCAGTTTAAGACAGCTGAACACTGAAGCTTTCTTT. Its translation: CASSLRQLNTEAFF.